What follows is one T cell receptor beta chain and its context. Its specificity is not known. Clones were sequenced by immunoSEQ multiplex PCR, and TCRdb holds only the in-frame ones, with some missing. This sample carries fewer than 40,000 clones, none of them present only once. These data come from a study of T cells after posttransplantation cyclophosphamide. V shed 3 bases and J 4 bases; nucleotides not matched to a gene: 6. The germline CDR1 and CDR2 sequences are SGHRS and YFSETQ. This CDR3 is built from 15 residues. Study-level findings and limits: Blood and skin or GI T cell repertoires showed limited TRB overlap. Recipient CMV seropositivity and CMV reactivation strongly tracked TRB clonality.

The V and J genes are TRBV5-1 and TRBJ1-5; 8 positions agree with TRBD1. The origin of this receptor is a woman aged 45-59 years in good health and a related stem cell transplant donor. Sequencing was carried out using PBMCs. The chain's CDR3 is CASSSGQGENQPQHF. As DNA, the CDR3 is TGCGCCAGCAGCTCAGGACAGGGCGAGAATCAGCCCCAGCATTTT. The whole variable domain, filled in from reference TRBV5-1 and TRBJ1-5, reads KAGVTQTPRYLIKTRGQQVTLSCSPISGHRSVSWYQQTPGQGLQFLFEYFSETQRNKGNFPGRFSGRQFSNSRSEMNVSTLELGDSALYLCASSSGQGENQPQHFGDGTRLSIL.